This note documents a single TCR beta chain sequence. Its specificity is not known. From germline, CDR1 is MNHEY and CDR2 SVGAGI. Trimming removed 7 bases at V and 5 bases at J, with 14 bases between. CDR3 length: 13 residues. These data come from a study of cytomegalovirus exposure and HLA in healthy donors. Findings and caveats of the study: Overall, approximately 150 TCR beta chains were annotated as cytomegalovirus-associated. Most TCR sequences were seen very rarely across donors, but some public TCRs occurred in many.

Clones were read by immunoSEQ multiplex PCR, and TCRdb kept only the in-frame ones, dropping some. The data contain about 150,000 clones, 86% of them singletons. Sequencing input: PBMCs. This clonotype was sampled from a man aged 18 to 29 in good health and CMV-seropositive. The chain carries TRBV6-5 and TRBJ1-1; D is perhaps TRBD1 (5 bases). CDR3: CASTGGGRTEAFF. The CDR3 coding sequence is TGTGCCAGCACCGGGGGGGGGAGGACTGAAGCTTTCTTT.